A single sample is the source of the 16 T cell receptor beta chains below, sequenced in a study of cytomegalovirus exposure and HLA in healthy donors. A multiplex PCR was run with 60 Vbeta primers and 13 Jbeta primers. Only in-frame clones appear in the TCRdb table, and some are missing; sequencing was by immunoSEQ multiplex PCR. This table has about 260,000 clones, approximately 84% appearing once. The sample taken for sequencing was PBMCs. The receptors originated from a woman aged 40 to 50 in good health and CMV-seropositive.

The chain couples TRBV27 to TRBJ1-1; 7 bases are a match to TRBD1. Germline-derived CDR1 and CDR2 are MNHEY and SMNVEV (reference sequence). V was pared by 2 bases and J by 6 bases, with 3 bases of the junction left unmatched. The CDR3 has 13 amino acids. CDR3 loop: CASSLGRGAEAFF. The CDR3 nucleotides are TGTGCCAGCAGTTTAGGCAGGGGGGCTGAAGCTTTCTTT.

The chain couples TRBV7-2 to TRBJ2-7; 9 bases are a match to TRBD2. Germline V gene sequence: CDR1 SGHTA, CDR2 FQGNSA. CDR3 size: 15 residues. V shed 2 bases and J 3 bases; nucleotides not matched to a gene: 5. The CDR3 DNA reads as TGTGCCAGCAGCTTATTAGCGGGAGCTCTCTACGAGCAGTACTTC. Translated, it gives CASSLLAGALYEQYF.

The V call is TRBV6-6, the J call TRBJ2-4; tentative D call: TRBD2 (6 bases). The germline V gene encodes CDR1 MNHNY and CDR2 SVGAGI (reference sequence). The V end was cut by 4 bases, the J end by 15 bases, with 13 bases between. This CDR3 is built from 11 residues. CDR3 amino acids: CASSWGTLLYF. CDR3 coding DNA: TGTGCCAGCAGTTGGGGGACTCTCCTGTACTTC.

The rearrangement uses TRBV15 and TRBJ1-3, with 7 bases lining up with TRBD1. Germline V gene sequence: CDR1 LNHNV, CDR2 YYDKDF (reference sequence). The CDR3 covers 16 residues. Trimming at V came to 1 base and at J to 4 bases, leaving 7 bases not matched to a gene. CDR3 sequence (DNA): TGTGCCACCAGCAGAGGGGGACCGGGACAGGGAAACACCATATATTTT. Amino acid sequence: CATSRGGPGQGNTIYF.

This chain joins TRBV19 and TRBJ2-5; no definite D call. V dropped 2 bases and J dropped 7 bases, with 11 bases sitting between them. Germline V CDR1 and CDR2: LNHDA, SQIVND (reference sequence). CDR3 length: 13 amino acids. This chain's CDR3 is CASSILSWATQYF. The CDR3 region has the DNA TGTGCCAGTAGTATATTATCTTGGGCGACCCAGTACTTC. Full variable domain (outside the CDR3, taken from reference TRBV19 and TRBJ2-5): DGGITQSPKYLFRKEGQNVTLSCEQNLNHDAMYWYRQDPGQGLRLIYYSQIVNDFQKGDIAEGYSVSREKKESFPLTVTSAQKNPTAFYLCASSILSWATQYFGPGTRLLVL.

The chain couples TRBV7-8 to TRBJ1-1, with 7 bases lining up with TRBD1. The CDR3 spans 12 residues. The germline V gene has CDR1 SGHVS and CDR2 FQNEAQ. The ends lost 5 bases at V and 7 bases at J; junction bases unmatched: 4. The CDR3 sequence: CASSPTGDEAFF. In DNA form, the CDR3 reads TGTGCCAGCAGCCCTACAGGGGATGAAGCTTTCTTT.

With respect to this clone: Other DNA sequences from this sample encode an identical CDR3 as well. The chain joins TRBV18 to TRBJ2-7; 11 bases are a match to TRBD2. The CDR3 covers 14 residues. Trimming at V came to 3 bases and at J to 4 bases, leaving 2 bases not matched to a gene. Germline V gives CDR1 KGHSH, CDR2 LQKENI. CDR3 DNA sequence: TGTGCCAGCTCACCGACTAGCGGGGCTTACGAGCAGTACTTC. Its translation is CASSPTSGAYEQYF.

The V call is TRBV6-6, the J call TRBJ2-1; 9 positions agree with TRBD2. CDR1 and CDR2 (germline): MNHNY, SVGAGI (reference sequence). This CDR3 is 15 amino acids long. V shed 5 bases and J 4 bases; nucleotides not matched to a gene: 6. CDR3: CASSPPTSGYNEQFF. Here the CDR3 DNA reads TGTGCCAGCAGTCCCCCTACTAGCGGGTACAATGAGCAGTTCTTC.

Comments on this clone: One junction end does not reproduce the germline sequence, and a read error may be involved. The V and J genes are TRBV13 and TRBJ1-3; TRBD1 is a possible D gene (6 bases). CDR3 length: 14 amino acids. Germline V gene sequence: CDR1 PRHDT, CDR2 FYEKMQ (reference sequence). The CDR3 DNA reads as TGTGCCAGCAGCCTAGGGGGAGGTGGAAACACCATATATTTT. It yields the protein CASSLGGGGNTIYF.

This chain connects TRBV7-3 to TRBJ2-2; the D gene is possibly TRBD1 (5 bases). Trimming cost V 5 bases and J 6 bases, with 16 bases left between them. The CDR3 sequence is 15 residues long. Germline V gene data show CDR1 as SGHTA and CDR2 as FQGTGA. The CDR3 spells CASSPNLLGAGELFF. DNA of the CDR3: TGTGCCAGCAGCCCTAACCTTTTAGGGGCCGGGGAGCTGTTTTTT. Based on the CDR3 plus reference TRBV7-3 and TRBJ2-2, the full variable domain is GAGVSQTPSNKVTEKGKYVELRCDPISGHTALYWYRQSLGQGPEFLIYFQGTGAADDSGLPNDRFFAVRPEGSVSTLKIQRTERGDSAVYLCASSPNLLGAGELFFGEGSRLTVL.

The chain has TRBV27 and TRBJ1-1, with TRBD1 identical over 8 bases. Germline CDR1 and CDR2: MNHEY and SMNVEV (reference sequence). The CDR3 is made up of 11 amino acids. V shed 6 bases and J 11 bases; nucleotides not matched to a gene: 5. CDR3 bases: TGTGCCAGCAGGGACAGGGTGGATGCTTTCTTT. This gives the protein CASRDRVDAFF.

V and J are TRBV28 and TRBJ1-1; TRBD1 might be the D (6 bases). The CDR3 totals 13 residues. Germline CDR1 MDHEN, CDR2 SYDVKM. The V end was cut by 7 bases, the J end by 6 bases, with 15 bases between. CDR3 nucleotide sequence: TGTGCCAGCACCCGGGGGGGGGCATCTGAAGCTTTCTTT. Its translation is CASTRGGASEAFF.

The chain carries TRBV6-6 and TRBJ2-7, with TRBD1 as a possible D gene (5 bases). Germline CDR1 MNHNY, CDR2 SVGAGI (reference sequence). Trimming cost V 0 bases and J 2 bases, with 5 bases left between them. The CDR3 consists of 13 residues. Written as DNA, the CDR3 is TGTGCCAGCAGTTACTCAGGGGCCTACGAGCAGTACTTC. Translating it yields CASSYSGAYEQYF.

The V call is TRBV4-3, the J call TRBJ2-1, with 10 bases that match TRBD2. V shed 0 bases and J 9 bases; nucleotides not matched to a gene: 8. Germline CDR1 LGHNA, CDR2 YSLEER. The CDR3 contains 16 residues. This CDR3 is CASSQDSSGRAGEQFF. CDR3 sequence (DNA): TGCGCCAGCAGCCAAGACTCCAGCGGGAGGGCGGGTGAGCAGTTCTTC.

V is TRBV30 and J is TRBJ1-4, with D tentatively TRBD1 (5 bases). There are 13 residues in the CDR3. CDR1 and CDR2 from the germline V gene are GTSNPN and SVGIG (reference sequence). Trimming took 0 bases from V and 5 from J, leaving 7 bases between them. CDR3 in DNA: TGTGCCTGGAGTGTAAGGGGCAATGAAAAACTGTTTTTT. Its protein product is CAWSVRGNEKLFF.

As concerns this clone: Other DNA sequences in this sample translate to the same CDR3. The chain employs TRBV28 and TRBJ1-1; no reliable D call. The CDR3 totals 12 residues. CDR1 MDHEN and CDR2 SYDVKM come from the germline V gene. Trimming left V 1 base short and J 2 bases short, with 2 bases between. CDR3 residues: CASSLLNTEAFF. The CDR3 DNA is TGTGCCAGCAGTTTATTAAACACTGAAGCTTTCTTT.